This T cell receptor beta chain was captured in a study of blood T cell repertoires in COVID-19. Looking at the study overall: Nucleic acid was either cDNA or gDNA, and it came from T cells, B-cell-depleted T cells, or PBMCs.

Clones were sequenced by immunoSEQ multiplex PCR, and TCRdb holds only the in-frame ones, with some missing. The sample holds under 250,000 clones, approximately 86% seen once. V was trimmed by 5 bases and J by 8 bases, leaving 10 bases between them. Germline V CDR1 and CDR2: SGHTA, FQGTGA. The CDR3 has 12 amino acids. Input material: peripheral blood. The chain couples TRBV7-3 to TRBJ2-1, with D hard to call. This clonotype was sampled from a woman between 65 and 79 years old with active or convalescent COVID-19. The CDR3 sequence is CASSGVNDEQFF. DNA of the CDR3: TGTGCCAGCAGCGGAGTGAATGATGAGCAGTTCTTC.